This T cell receptor beta chain was found in a study of cytotoxic CD8 clonotypes in ibrutinib-treated CLL. Study in general: Partial response occurred in roughly 24 patients and complete response in 2; at median roughly 72 months, around 14 remained remitted and about 12 progressed. The taking of response samples occurred after a median approximately twelve months of treatment, with a range of 6 to 36.

Sequencing was designed to attain a depth spanning 1 in 200,000 to 1 in 1 million T cells. Assay: immunoSEQ multiplex PCR; the TCRdb copy retains only in-frame clones and omits some. Found here are 150,000 to 200,000 clones, around nine tenths of them singletons; the top ten hold more than 2.5%. Between the trimmed V and J ends, which lost 5 bases and 3 bases, there was a span of 17 bases. The CDR3 contains 15 residues. CDR1 is SGHRS, CDR2 YFSETQ, per germline. Specimen: PBMCs, collected at disease progression, from a patient treated with ibrutinib. The sequence was obtained from a human donor with chronic lymphocytic leukemia. The rearrangement links TRBV5-1 to TRBJ2-5; possible D gene TRBD1, 6 bases. This CDR3 reads CASRSTGILKETQYF. DNA for the CDR3: TGCGCCAGCAGATCTACAGGGATTCTGAAAGAGACCCAGTACTTC.